The clone carrying this TCR beta chain counts as medium-sized (0.01 to 0.1%) by frequency. The CDR3 is made up of 15 amino acids. CDR1 is LNHDA, CDR2 SQIVND, per germline (reference sequence). TRB rearrangements were amplified by touch-down multiplex PCR with mixed TRB-A/B primers. TCRdb reprocessed the multiplex PCR reads and reports one entry per CDR3 protein, with no DNA. The sample has about 5,100 distinct CDR3 sequences. Each sample's input was 250 ng genomic DNA, about 38,000 genome equivalents. The data are from a study of T cell clusters in autoimmune cytopenias. This sample was also put to use in a study of T cell repertoires in aging, cancer and after chemotherapy.

The TCR comes from a human donor in good health. Sequenced sample: peripheral blood. The chain has TRBV19 and TRBJ2-4. CDR3 residues: CASGPVRNAKNIQYF.